This T cell receptor beta chain was obtained from a study of response to subunit inactivated influenza vaccine. Findings and caveats of the study: Authors suggested few new T cells are recruited by each seasonal influenza vaccination.

Turning to this clonotype: Its antigen is undetermined.

A single record per CDR3 protein comes from TCRdb applying MiXCR to the RT-PCR reads. This sample yields 300,000 to 350,000 distinct CDR3 sequences, of which around 22% are seen a single time; 10% belongs to the top ten. The V end was cut by 5 bases, the J end by 4 bases, with 6 bases between. The CDR3 spans 12 residues. The germline V gene has CDR1 MNHEY and CDR2 SVGAGI. The clonotype was recovered from a man aged 50 to 69 who received an inactivated influenza vaccine. This sequence joins TRBV6-5 and TRBJ2-1; maybe TRBD2 (6 bases). The sample consisted of PBMCs from blood, taken about 19 months after vaccination. The CDR3 nucleotides are TGTGCCAGCAGTGCGGGGTACAATGAGCAGTTCTTC. Amino acid sequence: CASSAGYNEQFF.